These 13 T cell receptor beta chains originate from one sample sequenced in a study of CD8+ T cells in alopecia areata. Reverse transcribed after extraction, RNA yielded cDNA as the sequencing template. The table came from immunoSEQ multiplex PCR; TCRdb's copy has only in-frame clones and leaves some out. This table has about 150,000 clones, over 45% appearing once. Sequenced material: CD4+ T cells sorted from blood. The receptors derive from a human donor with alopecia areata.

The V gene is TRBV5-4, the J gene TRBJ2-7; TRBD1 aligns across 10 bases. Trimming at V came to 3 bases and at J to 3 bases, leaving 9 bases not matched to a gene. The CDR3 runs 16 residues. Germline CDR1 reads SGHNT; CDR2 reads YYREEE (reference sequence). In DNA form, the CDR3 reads TGTGCCAGCAGCTACAAGACAGGGGGCTGGGGCTACGAGCAGTACTTC. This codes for CASSYKTGGWGYEQYF.

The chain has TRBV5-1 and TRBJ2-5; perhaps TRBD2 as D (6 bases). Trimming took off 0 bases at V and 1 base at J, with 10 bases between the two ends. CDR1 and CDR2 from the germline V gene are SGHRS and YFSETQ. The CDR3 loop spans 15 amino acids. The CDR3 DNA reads TGCGCCAGCAGCTTGGGGACCGGGGGCCAAGAGACCCAGTACTTC. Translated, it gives CASSLGTGGQETQYF.

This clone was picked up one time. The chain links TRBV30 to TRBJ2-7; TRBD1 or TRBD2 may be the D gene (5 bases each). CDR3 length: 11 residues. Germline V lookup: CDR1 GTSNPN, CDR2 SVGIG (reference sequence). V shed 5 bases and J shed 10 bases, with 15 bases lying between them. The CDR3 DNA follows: TGTGCCTGGGGGAAAGGGACCTTACAGTACTTC. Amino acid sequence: CAWGKGTLQYF.

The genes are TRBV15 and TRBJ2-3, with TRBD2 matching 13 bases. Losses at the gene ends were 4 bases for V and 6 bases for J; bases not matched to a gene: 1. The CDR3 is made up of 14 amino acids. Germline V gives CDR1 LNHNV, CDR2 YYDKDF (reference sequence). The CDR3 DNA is TGTGCCACCAGCACACTAGCGGGAGGGGATACGCAGTATTTT. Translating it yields CATSTLAGGDTQYF.

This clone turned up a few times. The CDR3 region is CSAGTGLTEAFF. CDR3 nucleotides: TGCAGCGCCGGGACAGGGCTCACTGAAGCTTTCTTT. The chain couples TRBV29-1 to TRBJ1-1; 9 nucleotides match TRBD1. V lost 7 bases and J lost 4; bases outside the gene matches: 4. This CDR3 region has 12 residues. Germline CDR1 is SQVTM and CDR2 is ANQGSEA.

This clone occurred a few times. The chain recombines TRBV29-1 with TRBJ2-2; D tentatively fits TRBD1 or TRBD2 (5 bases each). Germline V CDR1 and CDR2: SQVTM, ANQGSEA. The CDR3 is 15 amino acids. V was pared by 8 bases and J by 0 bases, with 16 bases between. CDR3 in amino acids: CSCRGDTTNTGELFF. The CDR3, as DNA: TGCAGCTGTCGGGGCGACACCACGAACACCGGGGAGCTGTTTTTT.

CDR3 nucleotide sequence: TGTGCCAGCGGTCGGGACGCAACTAATGAAAAACTGTTTTTT. This codes for CASGRDATNEKLFF. The V and J genes are TRBV6-5 and TRBJ1-4, with D perhaps TRBD1 (5 bases). Per the germline V gene, CDR1 is MNHEY and CDR2 is SVGAGI. This CDR3 has 14 residues. The ends were cut back, 8 bases at V and 0 bases at J, with 10 bases in the middle.

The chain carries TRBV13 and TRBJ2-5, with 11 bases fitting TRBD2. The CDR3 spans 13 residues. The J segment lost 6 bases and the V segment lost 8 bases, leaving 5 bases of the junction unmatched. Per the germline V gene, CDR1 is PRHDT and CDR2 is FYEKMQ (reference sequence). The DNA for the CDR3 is TGTGCCAGCCAACTAGCGGGAGTTCAGACCCAGTACTTC. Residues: CASQLAGVQTQYF.

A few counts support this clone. CDR3 sequence reads: CASSPDTDEQFF. The CDR3 coding sequence is TGTGCCAGCAGTCCAGACACAGATGAGCAGTTCTTC. The chain recombines TRBV28 with TRBJ2-1; D is undetermined. Germline V gene data show CDR1 as MDHEN and CDR2 as SYDVKM. The length of the CDR3 is 12 residues. The ends were cut back, 5 bases at V and 8 bases at J, with 10 bases in the middle.

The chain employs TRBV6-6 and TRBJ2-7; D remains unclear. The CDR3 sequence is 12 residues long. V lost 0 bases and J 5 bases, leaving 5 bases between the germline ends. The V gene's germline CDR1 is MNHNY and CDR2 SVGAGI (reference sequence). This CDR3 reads CASSYSTNEQYF. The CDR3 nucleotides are TGTGCCAGCAGTTACTCGACGAACGAGCAGTACTTC.

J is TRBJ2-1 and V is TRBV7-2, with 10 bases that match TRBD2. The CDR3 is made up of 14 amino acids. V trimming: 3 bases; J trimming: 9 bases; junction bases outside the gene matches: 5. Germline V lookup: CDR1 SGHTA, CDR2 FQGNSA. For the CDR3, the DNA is TGTGCCAGCAGCTTGCTAGCGGGAGAGGTTGAGCAGTTCTTC. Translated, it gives CASSLLAGEVEQFF.

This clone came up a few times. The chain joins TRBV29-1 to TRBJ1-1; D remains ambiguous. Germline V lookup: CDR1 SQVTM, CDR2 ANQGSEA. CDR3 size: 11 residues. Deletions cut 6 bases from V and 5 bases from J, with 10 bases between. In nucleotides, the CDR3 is TGCAGCGTGTGGAGGCGGACTGAAGCTTTCTTT. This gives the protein CSVWRRTEAFF.

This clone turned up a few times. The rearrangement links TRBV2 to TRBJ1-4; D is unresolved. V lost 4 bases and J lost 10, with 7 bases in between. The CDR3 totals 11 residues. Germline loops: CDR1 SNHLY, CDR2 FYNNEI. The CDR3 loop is CASSVAGKLFF. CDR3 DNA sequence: TGTGCCAGCAGTGTAGCGGGAAAACTGTTTTTT.